This paragraph covers one TCR beta chain sequence. TCRdb redid the calling of the 5' RACE reads with MiXCR, one entry per CDR3 protein. The sample includes some 230,000 distinct CDR3 sequences, under 8.5% of them seen just once. The record originates from a study of identical twins. Trimming removed 6 bases from V and 5 bases from J, with 5 bases in between. This CDR3 has 10 residues. Germline V gene lookup returns CDR1 MRHNA and CDR2 SNTAGT. These data also featured in a second study, about T cells expressing NK-cell markers. As reported in that work: The study drew TCR beta repertoires from sorted CD3+CD56+NKG2C+, CD3+CD56+NKG2C- and CD3+CD56-NKG2C+ T cells.

This clonotype was obtained from a woman aged 18-35 years in good health. The chain combines TRBV6-4 with TRBJ2-7, with D perhaps TRBD1 (5 bases). What was sequenced was CD8+ T cells sorted from blood. The CDR3 DNA is TGTGCCAGCAGCAGGGACGAGCAGTACTTC. This encodes CASSRDEQYF.